These T cell receptor beta chains were read from a single sample in a study of neoadjuvant nivolumab and ipilimumab in lung cancer. Here immunoSEQ multiplex PCR was the method, and the copy in TCRdb shows in-frame clones only, minus some. Seen here are under 50,000 clones, around nine tenths observed once, and the top ten hold about 4%. The source material was blood, sampled before neoadjuvant nivolumab, alone or with ipilimumab. The receptor source for this set is an adult with non-small cell lung cancer. Some clones in this sample may be carry-over from other donors' samples. CDR3s include the opening cysteine and the closing phenylalanine or tryptophan. Fields, in order: CDR3 protein, CDR3 DNA, clone size, D gene, V gene, J gene. The D gene is left open where the match is weak. Size values are once, few and many counts, or a class for expanded clones, and some rows have none.

CDR3aa: CASSRELGQANYGYTF
CDR3nt: TGTGCCAGCAGCCGTGAATTAGGACAGGCCAACTATGGCTACACCTTC
abundance: -
d_gene: TRBD1
v_gene: TRBV5-4
j_gene: TRBJ1-2

CDR3aa: CASSSRLEGDTQYF
CDR3nt: TGTGCCAGCAGCTCCAGACTAGAGGGGGATACGCAGTATTTT
abundance: few
d_gene: -
v_gene: TRBV7-9
j_gene: TRBJ2-3

CDR3aa: CASSLAGEQYF
CDR3nt: TGCGCCAGCAGCTTGGCCGGTGAGCAGTACTTC
abundance: -
d_gene: -
v_gene: TRBV5-1
j_gene: TRBJ2-5

CDR3aa: CASNGLAGTQETQYF
CDR3nt: TGCGCCAGCAACGGACTAGCGGGAACTCAAGAGACCCAGTACTTC
abundance: -
d_gene: TRBD2
v_gene: TRBV5-1
j_gene: TRBJ2-5

CDR3aa: CASSQGRHWNTEAFF
CDR3nt: TGCGCCAGCAGCCAAGGGAGACACTGGAACACTGAAGCTTTCTTT
abundance: -
d_gene: -
v_gene: TRBV4-3
j_gene: TRBJ1-1

CDR3aa: CASRGAASYEQYF
CDR3nt: TGTGCCAGCAGGGGAGCGGCATCCTACGAGCAGTACTTC
abundance: -
d_gene: -
v_gene: TRBV6-6
j_gene: TRBJ2-7

CDR3aa: CASSYSGVGTNNEQFF
CDR3nt: TGTGCCAGCAGTTACTCGGGGGTAGGGACTAACAATGAGCAGTTCTTC
abundance: -
d_gene: TRBD2
v_gene: TRBV6-5
j_gene: TRBJ2-1

CDR3aa: CASSLGYGRETFF
CDR3nt: TGTGCCAGCAGCTTAGGGTACGGGAGAGAAACGTTCTTC
abundance: few
d_gene: -
v_gene: TRBV7-2
j_gene: TRBJ2-1

CDR3aa: CASSLMGLAGETQYF
CDR3nt: TGTGCCAGCAGCTTAATGGGACTAGCGGGAGAGACCCAGTACTTC
abundance: -
d_gene: TRBD2
v_gene: TRBV7-9
j_gene: TRBJ2-5

CDR3aa: CASGRDTQGTDTQYF
CDR3nt: TGTGCCAGCGGGAGGGACACCCAGGGAACAGATACGCAGTATTTT
abundance: -
d_gene: -
v_gene: TRBV7-9
j_gene: TRBJ2-3

CDR3aa: CASSEWSYGYTF
CDR3nt: TGTGCCAGCAGTGAATGGTCCTATGGCTACACCTTC
abundance: once
d_gene: -
v_gene: TRBV2
j_gene: TRBJ1-2

CDR3aa: CASSLTGRREGQYEQYF
CDR3nt: TGCGCCAGCAGCTTGACGGGACGGCGGGAGGGCCAGTACGAGCAGTACTTC
abundance: -
d_gene: TRBD2
v_gene: TRBV5-1
j_gene: TRBJ2-7

CDR3aa: CASSPVPGVYGYTF
CDR3nt: TGTGCCAGCAGCCCCGTCCCAGGGGTCTACGGCTACACCTTC
abundance: few
d_gene: -
v_gene: TRBV7-8
j_gene: TRBJ1-2

CDR3aa: CASSLNSPNEKLFF
CDR3nt: TGCGCCAGCAGCTTGAACTCGCCTAATGAAAAACTGTTTTTT
abundance: -
d_gene: -
v_gene: TRBV5-1
j_gene: TRBJ1-4

CDR3aa: CASSLPPRLAGLMNEQFF
CDR3nt: TGTGCCAGCAGCTTACCCCCCCGACTAGCGGGATTGATGAATGAGCAGTTCTTC
abundance: -
d_gene: TRBD2
v_gene: TRBV7-9
j_gene: TRBJ2-1

CDR3aa: CASSRQGAGDTQYF
CDR3nt: TGCGCCAGCAGTCGACAGGGGGCAGGAGATACGCAGTATTTT
abundance: -
d_gene: TRBD1
v_gene: TRBV10-1
j_gene: TRBJ2-3

CDR3aa: CASTTGDRQETQYF
CDR3nt: TGTGCCAGCACGACAGGGGATCGCCAAGAGACCCAGTACTTC
abundance: -
d_gene: TRBD1
v_gene: TRBV6-1
j_gene: TRBJ2-5

CDR3aa: CASSKLAGKLAYEQYF
CDR3nt: TGTGCCAGTAGTAAACTAGCGGGGAAACTAGCCTACGAGCAGTACTTC
abundance: few
d_gene: TRBD2
v_gene: TRBV19
j_gene: TRBJ2-7

CDR3aa: CASSQDMNTEAFF
CDR3nt: TGCGCCAGCAGCCAAGATATGAACACTGAAGCTTTCTTT
abundance: -
d_gene: -
v_gene: TRBV4-3
j_gene: TRBJ1-1

CDR3aa: CASGGIRGNYGYTF
CDR3nt: TGTGCCAGCGGGGGCATACGTGGGAACTATGGCTACACCTTC
abundance: -
d_gene: -
v_gene: TRBV6-5
j_gene: TRBJ1-2

CDR3aa: CASSIVADEQYF
CDR3nt: TGTGCCAGTAGTATTGTCGCCGACGAGCAGTACTTC
abundance: -
d_gene: -
v_gene: TRBV19
j_gene: TRBJ2-7

CDR3aa: CASSSTPEEKQYF
CDR3nt: TGTGCCAGCAGCTCAACTCCCGAGGAAAAGCAGTACTTC
abundance: -
d_gene: -
v_gene: TRBV7-9
j_gene: TRBJ2-7

CDR3aa: CASSLTSGRVDEQFF
CDR3nt: TGTGCCAGCAGCCTGACTAGCGGGAGGGTCGATGAGCAGTTCTTC
abundance: -
d_gene: TRBD2
v_gene: TRBV14
j_gene: TRBJ2-1

CDR3aa: CSVEGTGNYGYTF
CDR3nt: TGCAGCGTTGAAGGCACCGGGAACTATGGCTACACCTTC
abundance: -
d_gene: -
v_gene: TRBV29-1
j_gene: TRBJ1-2

CDR3aa: CASSLDQGGSAAQSEQFF
CDR3nt: TGTGCCAGCAGCTTAGATCAGGGGGGGAGTGCGGCCCAAAGTGAGCAGTTCTTC
abundance: few
d_gene: -
v_gene: TRBV11-3
j_gene: TRBJ2-1

CDR3aa: CASRGQGQVEKLFF
CDR3nt: TGCGCCAGTCGCGGACAGGGACAGGTTGAAAAACTGTTTTTT
abundance: -
d_gene: TRBD1
v_gene: TRBV10-2
j_gene: TRBJ1-4

CDR3aa: CASSSHRFGTQYF
CDR3nt: TGTGCCAGCAGTTCGCACAGGTTTGGGACCCAGTACTTC
abundance: -
d_gene: -
v_gene: TRBV6-5
j_gene: TRBJ2-5

CDR3aa: CASSVRAGGSGDTQYF
CDR3nt: TGTGCCAGCAGCGTAAGAGCGGGAGGCTCGGGGGATACGCAGTATTTT
abundance: -
d_gene: TRBD2
v_gene: TRBV9
j_gene: TRBJ2-3

CDR3aa: CSVGPAQGTDTQYF
CDR3nt: TGCAGCGTGGGCCCGGCACAGGGCACAGATACGCAGTATTTT
abundance: -
d_gene: -
v_gene: TRBV29-1
j_gene: TRBJ2-3

CDR3aa: CASSNLAHSYNEQFF
CDR3nt: TGTGCCAGTAGTAATCTGGCGCACTCCTACAATGAGCAGTTCTTC
abundance: -
d_gene: -
v_gene: TRBV19
j_gene: TRBJ2-1

CDR3aa: CASSDMGSTNEKLFF
CDR3nt: TGTGCCAGCAGTGACATGGGGTCAACTAATGAAAAACTGTTTTTT
abundance: -
d_gene: -
v_gene: TRBV6-1
j_gene: TRBJ1-4

CDR3aa: CSVGLAGTQYF
CDR3nt: TGCAGCGTGGGACTAGCCGGTACGCAGTATTTT
abundance: -
d_gene: TRBD2
v_gene: TRBV29-1
j_gene: TRBJ2-3

CDR3aa: CASSLDRGDWTYEQYF
CDR3nt: TGTGCCAGCAGCTTGGACAGGGGTGATTGGACCTACGAGCAGTACTTC
abundance: -
d_gene: TRBD1
v_gene: TRBV5-4
j_gene: TRBJ2-7

CDR3aa: CASSSGTGSGNTIYF
CDR3nt: TGTGCCAGCAGCTCCGGGACAGGGTCCGGAAACACCATATATTTT
abundance: -
d_gene: TRBD1
v_gene: TRBV7-8
j_gene: TRBJ1-3

CDR3aa: CASLKQGVSSGANVLTF
CDR3nt: TGTGCCAGCCTCAAACAGGGGGTATCATCTGGGGCCAACGTCCTGACTTTC
abundance: once
d_gene: TRBD1
v_gene: TRBV27
j_gene: TRBJ2-6

CDR3aa: CASSLGTRGNTEAFF
CDR3nt: TGTGCCAGCTCACTGGGGACAAGAGGGAACACTGAAGCTTTCTTT
abundance: -
d_gene: -
v_gene: TRBV18
j_gene: TRBJ1-1

CDR3aa: CASSFGPPPYEQYF
CDR3nt: TGTGCCAGCTCATTCGGACCCCCTCCCTACGAGCAGTACTTC
abundance: -
d_gene: -
v_gene: TRBV18
j_gene: TRBJ2-7

CDR3aa: CASSGREASYNEQFF
CDR3nt: TGTGCCAGCAGCGGCCGGGAGGCGTCCTACAATGAGCAGTTCTTC
abundance: -
d_gene: TRBD2
v_gene: TRBV5-4
j_gene: TRBJ2-1

CDR3aa: CASSLEGYHVYEQYF
CDR3nt: TGCGCCAGCAGCTTGGAAGGGTATCACGTCTACGAGCAGTACTTC
abundance: -
d_gene: -
v_gene: TRBV5-1
j_gene: TRBJ2-7

CDR3aa: CASSNTGTGGKSSYEQYF
CDR3nt: TGTGCCAGCAGCAATACCGGGACAGGCGGAAAGAGCTCCTACGAGCAGTACTTC
abundance: once
d_gene: TRBD1
v_gene: TRBV5-4
j_gene: TRBJ2-7

CDR3aa: CSAHRDRTDTQYF
CDR3nt: TGCAGCGCCCACCGGGACAGGACAGATACGCAGTATTTT
abundance: -
d_gene: TRBD1
v_gene: TRBV29-1
j_gene: TRBJ2-3

CDR3aa: CASKPTGATYEQYF
CDR3nt: TGCGCCAGCAAACCGACAGGAGCGACCTACGAGCAGTACTTC
abundance: once
d_gene: -
v_gene: TRBV5-1
j_gene: TRBJ2-7

CDR3aa: CRTSGRSSTYF
CDR3nt: TGCCGGACTAGCGGGAGAAGTTCGACGTACTTC
abundance: -
d_gene: TRBD2
v_gene: TRBV20-1
j_gene: TRBJ2-7

CDR3aa: CASSYTPGQGIGAFF
CDR3nt: TGTGCCAGCAGTTATACTCCGGGACAGGGTATAGGAGCTTTCTTT
abundance: once
d_gene: TRBD1
v_gene: TRBV5-6
j_gene: TRBJ1-1

CDR3aa: CASRTSGRYTEAFF
CDR3nt: TGTGCCAGCAGGACATCGGGACGGTACACTGAAGCTTTCTTT
abundance: -
d_gene: -
v_gene: TRBV28
j_gene: TRBJ1-1

CDR3aa: CASSPLGTSGQDTQYF
CDR3nt: TGTGCCAGCAGCCCCTTGGGCACTAGCGGGCAAGATACGCAGTATTTT
abundance: -
d_gene: TRBD2
v_gene: TRBV11-3
j_gene: TRBJ2-3

CDR3aa: CASSPRSTSSGANVLTF
CDR3nt: TGTGCCAGTAGTCCCCGGTCCACCAGCTCTGGGGCCAACGTCCTGACTTTC
abundance: -
d_gene: -
v_gene: TRBV19
j_gene: TRBJ2-6

CDR3aa: CASSFPPSGDQETQYF
CDR3nt: TGCGCCAGCAGCTTCCCTCCTAGCGGAGACCAAGAGACCCAGTACTTC
abundance: few
d_gene: TRBD2
v_gene: TRBV5-1
j_gene: TRBJ2-5

CDR3aa: CASSLGYRTDTQYF
CDR3nt: TGTGCCAGCAGCCTAGGGTATCGCACAGATACGCAGTATTTT
abundance: -
d_gene: -
v_gene: TRBV7-8
j_gene: TRBJ2-3

CDR3aa: CASSRDRGSYEQYF
CDR3nt: TGTGCCAGCAGCAGGGACAGGGGGTCGTACGAGCAGTACTTC
abundance: once
d_gene: TRBD1
v_gene: TRBV6-5
j_gene: TRBJ2-7

CDR3aa: CASGRDASNAGNTIYF
CDR3nt: TGTGCTAGTGGCCGGGACGCATCCAATGCTGGAAACACCATATATTTT
abundance: -
d_gene: -
v_gene: TRBV12-5
j_gene: TRBJ1-3

CDR3aa: CASSHQTGDTEAFF
CDR3nt: TGCGCCAGCAGCCACCAAACAGGGGACACTGAAGCTTTCTTT
abundance: -
d_gene: TRBD1
v_gene: TRBV4-3
j_gene: TRBJ1-1

CDR3aa: CSGTVSGNTIYF
CDR3nt: TGCAGCGGGACAGTCTCTGGAAACACCATATATTTT
abundance: once
d_gene: -
v_gene: TRBV29-1
j_gene: TRBJ1-3

CDR3aa: CASSSGVGQGARETQYF
CDR3nt: TGCGCCAGCAGCTCGGGGGTCGGACAGGGGGCGCGTGAGACCCAGTACTTC
abundance: -
d_gene: TRBD1
v_gene: TRBV5-1
j_gene: TRBJ2-5

CDR3aa: CASSVGGAVGYTF
CDR3nt: TGTGCCAGCAGCGTAGGGGGGGCAGTCGGCTACACCTTC
abundance: -
d_gene: -
v_gene: TRBV9
j_gene: TRBJ1-2

CDR3aa: CASSYSGDSTDTQYF
CDR3nt: TGTGCCAGCAGCTATAGCGGAGATAGCACAGATACGCAGTATTTT
abundance: once
d_gene: -
v_gene: TRBV9
j_gene: TRBJ2-3